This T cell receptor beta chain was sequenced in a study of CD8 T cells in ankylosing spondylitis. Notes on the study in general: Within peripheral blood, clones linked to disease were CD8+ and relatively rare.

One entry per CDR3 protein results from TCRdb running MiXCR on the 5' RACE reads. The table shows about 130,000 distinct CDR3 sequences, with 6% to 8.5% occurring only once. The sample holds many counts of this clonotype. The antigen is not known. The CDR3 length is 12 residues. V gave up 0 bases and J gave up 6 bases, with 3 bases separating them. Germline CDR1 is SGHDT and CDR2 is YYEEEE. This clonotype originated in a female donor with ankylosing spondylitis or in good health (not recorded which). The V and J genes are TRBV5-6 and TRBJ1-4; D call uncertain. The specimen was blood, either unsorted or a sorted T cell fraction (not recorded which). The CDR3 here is CASSLGHEKLFF. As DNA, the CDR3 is TGTGCCAGCAGCTTGGGCCATGAAAAACTGTTTTTT.